This T cell receptor (beta chain) stems from a study of blood T cell repertoires in COVID-19. The CDR3 length is 12 residues. The germline V gene has CDR1 MNHNY and CDR2 SVGAGI (reference sequence). The ends were cut back, 6 bases at V and 6 bases at J, with 10 bases in the middle. Profiled with immunoSEQ multiplex PCR; TCRdb holds only in-frame clones, not every one. The sample has 130,000 to 150,000 clones; approximately 80% are singletons. The clonotype originates from a man in his 60s with active or convalescent COVID-19. This chain links TRBV6-6 with TRBJ2-3, with D perhaps TRBD2 (6 bases). The sample consisted of peripheral blood. The CDR3 DNA follows: TGTGCCAGCAGCATAGCGGCCGATACGCAGTATTTT. It is translated as CASSIAADTQYF.